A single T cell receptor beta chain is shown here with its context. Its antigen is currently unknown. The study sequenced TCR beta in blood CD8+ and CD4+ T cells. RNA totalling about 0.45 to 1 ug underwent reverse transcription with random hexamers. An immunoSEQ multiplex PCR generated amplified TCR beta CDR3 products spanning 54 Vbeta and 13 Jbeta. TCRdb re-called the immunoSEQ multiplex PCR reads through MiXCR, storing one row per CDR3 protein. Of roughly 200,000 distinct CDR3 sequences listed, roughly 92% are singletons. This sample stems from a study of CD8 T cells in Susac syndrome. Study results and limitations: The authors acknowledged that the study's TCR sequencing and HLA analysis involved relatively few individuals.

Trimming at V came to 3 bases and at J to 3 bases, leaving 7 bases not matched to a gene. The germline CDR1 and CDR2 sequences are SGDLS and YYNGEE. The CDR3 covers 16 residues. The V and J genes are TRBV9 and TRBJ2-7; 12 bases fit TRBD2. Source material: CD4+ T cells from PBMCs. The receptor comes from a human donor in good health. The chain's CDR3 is CASSATSGGLSYEQYF. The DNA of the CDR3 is TGTGCCAGCAGCGCGACTAGCGGGGGTCTTAGCTACGAGCAGTACTTC.